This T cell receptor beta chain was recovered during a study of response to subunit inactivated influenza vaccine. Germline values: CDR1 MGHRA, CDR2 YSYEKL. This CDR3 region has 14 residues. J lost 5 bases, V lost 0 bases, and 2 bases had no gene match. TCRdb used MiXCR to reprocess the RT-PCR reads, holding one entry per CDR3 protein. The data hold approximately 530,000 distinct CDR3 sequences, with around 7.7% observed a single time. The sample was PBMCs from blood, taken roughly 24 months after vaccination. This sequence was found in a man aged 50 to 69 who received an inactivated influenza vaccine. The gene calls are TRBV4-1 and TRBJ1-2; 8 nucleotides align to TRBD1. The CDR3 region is CASSQDDRGYGYTF. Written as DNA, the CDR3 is TGCGCCAGCAGCCAAGACGACAGGGGATATGGCTACACCTTC.